These T cell receptor beta chains were read from a single sample in a study of blood T cell repertoires in COVID-19. The method was immunoSEQ multiplex PCR; TCRdb's version includes in-frame clones alone and lacks a portion of them. This sample has under 100,000 clones; around 80% occur once, and the top ten carry around 12%. Sequenced: peripheral blood. These receptor sequences come from a woman aged 40 to 50 with active or convalescent COVID-19. The CDR3 runs from the conserved cysteine through the conserved F or W. Fields, in order: J gene, D gene, V gene, clone size, CDR3 protein, CDR3 DNA. D genes are given only for firm matches. For some rows the clone size is stated as once, few or many, or as a class when expanded; others skip it.

TRBJ2-1,-,TRBV9,few,CASSVDSGRNEQFF,TGTGCCAGCAGCGTAGATTCCGGGAGAAATGAGCAGTTCTTC
TRBJ2-2,-,TRBV9,-,CASSPHRGEDTGELFF,TGTGCCAGCAGCCCTCACCGGGGTGAGGACACCGGGGAGCTGTTTTTT
TRBJ2-7,TRBD1,TRBV10-1,-,CASSESNRGTYEQYF,TGCGCCAGCAGTGAGTCGAACAGGGGGACCTACGAGCAGTACTTC
TRBJ2-3,TRBD1,TRBV11-1,-,CASSRDSGTDTQYF,TGTGCCAGCAGCCGGGACAGTGGCACAGATACGCAGTATTTT
TRBJ2-7,TRBD2,TRBV7-2,once,CASSLVGGGSSYEQYF,TGTGCCAGCAGCTTAGTCGGCGGGGGGAGCTCCTACGAGCAGTACTTC
TRBJ1-1,-,TRBV12-3/TRBV12-4,once,CASRGPGGTEAFF,TGTGCCAGCAGGGGCCCGGGGGGCACTGAAGCTTTCTTT
TRBJ1-2,-,TRBV10-3,-,CAIQGGNYGYTF,TGTGCCATCCAGGGAGGCAACTATGGCTACACCTTC
TRBJ1-2,-,TRBV7-8,-,CASSLGRDTGYTF,TGTGCCAGCAGCTTAGGGAGGGATACTGGCTACACCTTC
TRBJ1-2,-,TRBV4-2,-,CASSQTADYGYTF,TGTGCCAGCAGCCAAACAGCGGACTATGGCTACACCTTC
TRBJ2-1,TRBD1,TRBV18,-,CASSPGGRDSKQFF,TGTGCCAGCTCACCAGGGGGTCGGGACAGCAAGCAGTTCTTC
TRBJ2-1,TRBD2,TRBV7-2,-,CASSFGGLGGNNEQFF,TGTGCCAGCAGCTTTGGGGGGTTGGGAGGGAACAATGAGCAGTTCTTC
TRBJ1-5,TRBD1,TRBV28,-,CASSRTGGNQPQHF,TGTGCCAGCTCACGGACAGGCGGCAATCAGCCCCAGCATTTT
TRBJ2-2,-,TRBV7-9,-,CASSSTVFLRELFF,TGTGCCAGCAGCTCGACAGTTTTCCTCCGGGAGCTGTTTTTT
TRBJ2-5,-,TRBV15,-,CATRRGSVPQETQYF,TGTGCCACCAGACGGGGTTCTGTCCCTCAAGAGACCCAGTACTTC
TRBJ2-1,-,TRBV18,-,CASSPTGDEQFF,TGTGCCAGCTCACCTACAGGAGATGAGCAGTTCTTC
TRBJ2-2,-,TRBV7-2,-,CASSPRAGPTNTGELFF,TGTGCCAGCAGCCCGAGGGCGGGGCCCACGAACACCGGGGAGCTGTTTTTT
TRBJ2-7,-,TRBV28,-,CASTGNYEQYF,TGTGCCAGCACGGGGAACTACGAGCAGTACTTC